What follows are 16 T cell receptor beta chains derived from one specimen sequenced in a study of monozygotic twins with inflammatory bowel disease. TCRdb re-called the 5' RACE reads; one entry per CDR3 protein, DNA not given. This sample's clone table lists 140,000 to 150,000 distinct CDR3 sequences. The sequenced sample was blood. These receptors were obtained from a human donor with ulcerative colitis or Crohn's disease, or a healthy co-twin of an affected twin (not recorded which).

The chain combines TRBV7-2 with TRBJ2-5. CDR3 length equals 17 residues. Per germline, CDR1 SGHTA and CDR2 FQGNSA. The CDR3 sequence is CASSPFQTGWWGETQYF.

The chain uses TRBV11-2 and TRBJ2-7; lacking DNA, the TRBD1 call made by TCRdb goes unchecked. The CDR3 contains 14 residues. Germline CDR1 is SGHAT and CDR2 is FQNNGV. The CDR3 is CASSGPDSSYEQYF.

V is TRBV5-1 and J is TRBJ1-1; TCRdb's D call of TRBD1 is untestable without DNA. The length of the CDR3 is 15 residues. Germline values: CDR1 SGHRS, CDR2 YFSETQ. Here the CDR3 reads CASSPGQGLNTEAFF.

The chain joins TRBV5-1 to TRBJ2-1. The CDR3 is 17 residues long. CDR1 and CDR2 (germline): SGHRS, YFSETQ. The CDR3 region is CASSLDLAGGPYNEQFF.

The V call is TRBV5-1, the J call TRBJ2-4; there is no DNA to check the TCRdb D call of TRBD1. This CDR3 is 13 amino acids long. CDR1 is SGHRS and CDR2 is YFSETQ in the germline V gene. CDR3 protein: CASSSEGGNIQYF.

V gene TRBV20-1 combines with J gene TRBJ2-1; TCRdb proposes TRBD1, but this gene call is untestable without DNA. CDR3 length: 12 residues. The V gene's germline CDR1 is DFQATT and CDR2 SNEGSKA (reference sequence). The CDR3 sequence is CSASRAPHEQFF.

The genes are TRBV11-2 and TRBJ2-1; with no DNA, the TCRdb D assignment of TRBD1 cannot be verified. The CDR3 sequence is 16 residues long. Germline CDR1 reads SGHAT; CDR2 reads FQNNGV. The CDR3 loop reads CASSLVKGQGAYEQFF.

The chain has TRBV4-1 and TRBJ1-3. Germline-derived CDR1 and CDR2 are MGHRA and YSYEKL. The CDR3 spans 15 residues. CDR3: CASSQDWRNGNTIYF.

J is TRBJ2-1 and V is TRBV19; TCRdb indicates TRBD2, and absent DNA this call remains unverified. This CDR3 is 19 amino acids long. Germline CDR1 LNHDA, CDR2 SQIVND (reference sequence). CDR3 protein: CASKGDLIAGGNPYNEQFF.

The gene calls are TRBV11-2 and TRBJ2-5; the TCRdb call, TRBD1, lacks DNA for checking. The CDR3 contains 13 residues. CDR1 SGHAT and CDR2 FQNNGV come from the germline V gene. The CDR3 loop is CASSFREKETQYF.

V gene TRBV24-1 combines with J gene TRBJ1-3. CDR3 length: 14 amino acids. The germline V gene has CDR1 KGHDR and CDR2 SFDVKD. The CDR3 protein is CATSEGRPGNTIYF.

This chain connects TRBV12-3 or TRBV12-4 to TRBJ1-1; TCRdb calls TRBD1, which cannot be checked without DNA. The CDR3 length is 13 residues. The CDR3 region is CASSYGHNTEAFF.

The CDR3: CSARDGGHNYGYTF. The chain joins TRBV20-1 to TRBJ1-2; TCRdb indicates TRBD1, and absent DNA this call remains unverified. Per the germline V gene, CDR1 is DFQATT and CDR2 is SNEGSKA (reference sequence). This CDR3 is built from 14 residues.

This CDR3 reads CASSFIGASRAYEQYF. The gene calls are TRBV7-2 and TRBJ2-7; checking the TCRdb D call of TRBD2 is not possible without DNA. CDR1 SGHTA and CDR2 FQGNSA come from the germline V gene. The CDR3 has 16 residues.

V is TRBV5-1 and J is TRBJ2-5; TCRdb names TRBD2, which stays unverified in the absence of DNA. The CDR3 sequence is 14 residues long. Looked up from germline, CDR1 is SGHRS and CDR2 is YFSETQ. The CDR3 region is CASSLASGKETQYF.

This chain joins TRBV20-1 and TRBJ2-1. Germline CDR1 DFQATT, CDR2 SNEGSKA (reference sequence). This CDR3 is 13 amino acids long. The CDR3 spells CSASGWTYNEQFF.